The entry that follows covers one T cell receptor beta chain sequence. This sample was taken from a study of blood T cell repertoires in COVID-19. The ends lost 5 bases at V and 2 bases at J; junction bases unmatched: 3. CDR1 and CDR2 (germline): SGHTA, FQGNSA. This CDR3 spans 14 amino acids. The table came from immunoSEQ multiplex PCR; TCRdb's copy has only in-frame clones and leaves some out. This table has about 140,000 clones, around 87% appearing once. The chain has TRBV7-2 and TRBJ2-3, with 8 bases lining up with TRBD2. Sequencing was performed on peripheral blood. The receptor comes from a man aged 50-59 years with active COVID-19. The CDR3 DNA is TGTGCCAGCAGCACTAGCGGCTTCACAGATACGCAGTATTTT. Its protein product is CASSTSGFTDTQYF.